This T cell receptor (beta chain) comes out of a study of human T cells and chemical hapten exposure. The CDR3 consists of 15 residues. J was trimmed by 4 bases and V by 3 bases; bases with no gene match: 7. The germline V gene has CDR1 MNHNS and CDR2 SASEGT. Described time point: patch test 3, about 24 weeks after DPC sensitization. The treatment is: therapeutic diphenylcyclopropenone sensitization with weekly scalp DPC. The library gave individual cDNA molecules unique molecular identifiers. MiXCR, applied by TCRdb to the RACE reads, yields one record per CDR3 protein. The sample includes roughly 90,000 distinct CDR3 sequences, approximately 10% of them seen just once.

The origin of this receptor is a woman aged 25 to 39 with alopecia areata. Some clones in this sample may be carry-over from other donors' samples. The specimen was whole blood, collected in connection with sensitization to the hapten diphenylcyclopropenone (DPC). V is TRBV6-1 and J is TRBJ1-1, with 8 bases aligning to TRBD1. The CDR3 protein is CASSERTGSITEAFF. In DNA form, the CDR3 reads TGTGCCAGCAGTGAGAGGACAGGGAGTATCACTGAAGCTTTCTTT.